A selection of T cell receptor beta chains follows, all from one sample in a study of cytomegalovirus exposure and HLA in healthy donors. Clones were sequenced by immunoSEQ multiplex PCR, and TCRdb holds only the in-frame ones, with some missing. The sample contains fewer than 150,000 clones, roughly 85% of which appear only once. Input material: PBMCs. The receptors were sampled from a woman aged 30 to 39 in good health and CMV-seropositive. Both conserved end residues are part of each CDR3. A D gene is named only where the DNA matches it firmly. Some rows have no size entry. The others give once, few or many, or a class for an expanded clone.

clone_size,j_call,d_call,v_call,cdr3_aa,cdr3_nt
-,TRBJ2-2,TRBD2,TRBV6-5,CASSYSTSGSTGELFF,TGTGCCAGCAGTTACTCGACTAGCGGGAGTACCGGGGAGCTGTTTTTT
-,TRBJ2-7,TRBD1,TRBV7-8,CASILGRTGTLYEQYF,TGTGCCAGCATATTGGGGAGGACAGGGACCCTTTACGAGCAGTACTTC
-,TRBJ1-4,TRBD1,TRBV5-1,CASSGGTVPTNEKLFF,TGCGCCAGCAGCGGGGGGACAGTTCCAACTAATGAAAAACTGTTTTTT
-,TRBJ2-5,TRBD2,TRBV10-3,CAIKPGLAGGETQYF,TGTGCCATCAAACCTGGACTAGCGGGAGGAGAGACCCAGTACTTC
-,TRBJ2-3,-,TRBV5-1,CASSSPGSPDTQYF,TGCGCCAGCAGCTCCCCAGGAAGCCCAGATACGCAGTATTTT
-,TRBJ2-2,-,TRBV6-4,CASSDSLVNGELFF,TGTGCCAGCAGTGACTCCTTAGTGAACGGGGAGCTGTTTTTT
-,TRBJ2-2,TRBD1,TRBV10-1,CASRTGTGTGELFF,TGCGCCAGCAGAACCGGGACAGGGACCGGGGAGCTGTTTTTT
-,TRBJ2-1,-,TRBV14,CASSGGLRTIFKTSYNEQFF,TGTGCCAGCAGCGGAGGTCTCAGAACGATTTTCAAGACCTCCTACAATGAGCAGTTCTTC
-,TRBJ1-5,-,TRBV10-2,CASSERWGDQPQHF,TGCGCCAGCAGTGAGAGGTGGGGGGATCAGCCCCAGCATTTT
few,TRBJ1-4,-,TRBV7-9,CASSLATGLNEKLFF,TGTGCCAGCAGCTTAGCAACAGGGCTTAATGAAAAACTGTTTTTT